This TCR beta chain was identified during a study of prognosis after radiotherapy for stage I lung cancer. Looking at the study overall: All non-small cell lung cancer patients were considered medically inoperable. Distant metastases showed up in a few patients after radiotherapy, at a median of roughly seven months, while 15 showed no significant progression. The radiotherapy was SBRT split into 3 to 5 fractions, giving a biologically effective dose of at least 100 Gy.

Notes on this clonotype: A much larger clone is a single base away; this may be a read error.

The CDR3 length is 16 residues. The germline V gene has CDR1 MNHEY and CDR2 SVGEGT. Trimming left V 6 bases short and J 0 bases short, with 17 bases between. The authors amplified TCR beta CDR3 from genomic DNA using two-round multiplex PCR. Used in first-round PCR were primers specific to each TRBV and TRBJ gene. TCRdb re-analysed the multiplex PCR reads in MiXCR, keeping a single row per CDR3 protein. The table shows 30,000 to 40,000 distinct CDR3 sequences, with around a quarter occurring only once. This rearrangement joins TRBV6-2 or TRBV6-3 to TRBJ1-1, with D hard to call. The origin of this receptor is a donor aged 50 or older with non-small cell lung cancer. The source material was PBMCs, sampled before or after stereotactic body radiation therapy (not recorded which). The CDR3 protein is CASSPGLGQMNTEAFF. Here the CDR3 DNA reads TGTGCCAGCAGCCCCGGACTAGGGCAAATGAACACTGAAGCTTTCTTT.